Presented here are 25 T cell receptor beta chains from one specimen sequenced in a study of blood T cell repertoires in COVID-19. The assay was immunoSEQ multiplex PCR, and TCRdb's table has in-frame clones only and misses some. The sample carries about 180,000 clones, roughly nine tenths recorded once. Sequencing used PBMCs or T cells enriched from blood (not recorded which). Receptor source: a human donor with acute COVID-19. The donor label of this sample is uncertain.

CDR3: CASSLGGGSWDTQYF. CDR3 nucleotides: TGTGCCAGCAGCTTAGGAGGCGGGTCATGGGATACGCAGTATTTT. The genes are TRBV7-2 and TRBJ2-3, with TRBD2 as a possible D gene (5 bases). This CDR3 contains 15 residues. Deletions cut 1 base from V and 6 bases from J, with 14 bases between. Germline CDR1 is SGHTA and CDR2 is FQGNSA.

The rearrangement joins TRBV4-2 to TRBJ2-3; 14 bases fit TRBD2. The CDR3 is 18 residues long. Germline V lookup: CDR1 LGHNA, CDR2 YNFKEQ. V lost 3 bases to trimming and J lost 4 bases; unmatched junction nucleotides: 9. The CDR3, as DNA: TGTGCCAGCAGCCATACGAGACTAGCGGGGGGGCAGGCAGATACGCAGTATTTT. It translates to CASSHTRLAGGQADTQYF.

The chain has TRBV27 and TRBJ2-5; D is perhaps TRBD2 (6 bases). Germline V gives CDR1 MNHEY, CDR2 SMNVEV (reference sequence). Trimming pared 4 bases from V and 1 base from J, leaving 10 bases between. This CDR3 is 14 amino acids long. The DNA of the CDR3 is TGTGCCAGCAGTTCCTTGGGGGGCCAAGAGACCCAGTACTTC. As protein: CASSSLGGQETQYF.

The rearrangement links TRBV6-5 to TRBJ1-1, with D unclear. CDR1 is MNHEY and CDR2 is SVGAGI in the germline V gene. The CDR3 is made up of 13 amino acids. The ends were cut back, 5 bases at V and 1 base at J, with 8 bases in the middle. CDR3 sequence reads: CASSPSWNTEAFF. Here the CDR3 DNA reads TGTGCCAGCAGTCCCTCCTGGAACACTGAAGCTTTCTTT.

This sequence joins TRBV18 and TRBJ2-2; D unresolved. Per the germline V gene, CDR1 is KGHSH and CDR2 is LQKENI. Trimming removed 2 bases from V and 5 bases from J, with 3 bases in between. The CDR3 extends over 12 amino acids. CDR3 region: CASSPYTGELFF. For the CDR3, the DNA is TGTGCCAGCTCACCATATACCGGGGAGCTGTTTTTT.

The chain has TRBV30 and TRBJ2-7; TRBD2 agrees at 13 bases. V gave up 3 bases and J gave up 5 bases; unmatched junction bases: 4. CDR3 length: 14 amino acids. CDR1 GTSNPN and CDR2 SVGIG come from the germline V gene (reference sequence). CDR3 DNA sequence: TGTGCCTGGAGGACGGGACTAGCGGGGAACGAGCAGTACTTC. Amino acids: CAWRTGLAGNEQYF.

The gene calls are TRBV19 and TRBJ1-5; no clear D. Looked up from germline, CDR1 is LNHDA and CDR2 is SQIVND (reference sequence). The V and J ends lost 4 bases and 2 bases respectively, with 6 bases between them. The CDR3 runs to 13 residues. The CDR3 loop reads CASSKAGNQPQHF. CDR3 in DNA: TGTGCCAGTAGTAAGGCGGGCAATCAGCCCCAGCATTTT.

The chain links TRBV25-1 to TRBJ1-2; D ambiguous. Per germline, CDR1 MGHDK and CDR2 SYGVNS. CDR3 length: 14 residues. Trimming took off 2 bases at V and 2 bases at J, with 9 bases between the two ends. CDR3 nucleotides: TGTGCCAGCAGTGAACGTGGGCTGAACTATGGCTACACCTTC. Translation gives CASSERGLNYGYTF.

The gene calls are TRBV6-5 and TRBJ1-5; TRBD1 matches 9 bases. Trimming cost V 2 bases and J 6 bases; bases outside gene matches: 5. The CDR3 loop spans 15 amino acids. The germline gives CDR1 MNHEY, CDR2 SVGAGI. The DNA of the CDR3 is TGTGCCAGCAGTTACACGGACAGGGGAAGTCAGCCCCAGCATTTT. This sequence encodes CASSYTDRGSQPQHF.

This clone was detected a few times. This chain connects TRBV4-2 to TRBJ1-4, with D possibly being TRBD1 (5 bases). There are 17 residues in the CDR3. Deletions cut 0 bases from V and 0 bases from J, with 11 bases between. Looked up from germline, CDR1 is LGHNA and CDR2 is YNFKEQ. The CDR3: CASSQEGIQATNEKLFF. Here the CDR3 DNA reads TGTGCCAGCAGCCAAGAAGGGATACAGGCAACTAATGAAAAACTGTTTTTT.

The chain has TRBV29-1 and TRBJ1-1; D gene uncertain. Trimming cost V 7 bases and J 1 base, with 16 bases left between them. The CDR3 contains 14 residues. The germline V gene encodes CDR1 SQVTM and CDR2 ANQGSEA. CDR3 in amino acids: CSAAWRLENTEAFF. DNA for the CDR3: TGCAGCGCGGCATGGAGGCTAGAGAACACTGAAGCTTTCTTT.

V is TRBV5-1 and J is TRBJ2-1; D may be TRBD1 (7 bases). Germline V gives CDR1 SGHRS, CDR2 YFSETQ. The V end was cut by 2 bases, the J end by 4 bases, with 19 bases between. The CDR3 extends over 17 amino acids. The CDR3, as DNA: TGCGCCAGCAGCTTTTGGAGGAGGGGGCAGCAATACAATGAGCAGTTCTTC. It specifies CASSFWRRGQQYNEQFF.

The chain is built from TRBV5-5 and TRBJ2-1; 8 bases map to TRBD1. Trimming cost V 1 base and J 5 bases; bases outside gene matches: 5. CDR3 length: 15 residues. Per the germline V gene, CDR1 is SGHKS and CDR2 is YYEKEE (reference sequence). This chain's CDR3 is CASSLRDRSHNEQFF. The CDR3 DNA sequence: TGTGCCAGCAGCTTGAGGGACAGGTCCCACAATGAGCAGTTCTTC.

This sequence joins TRBV18 and TRBJ1-4; D unresolved. V dropped 2 bases and J dropped 0 bases, with 7 bases sitting between them. The CDR3 has 15 residues. The V gene's germline CDR1 is KGHSH and CDR2 LQKENI. This CDR3 is CASSPNIATNEKLFF. The CDR3, as DNA: TGTGCCAGCTCACCAAATATTGCAACTAATGAAAAACTGTTTTTT.

This clone was seen just once. This CDR3 is CASSLTTVVLASPQETQYF. The CDR3 coding sequence is TGTGCCAGCAGCCTGACGACCGTGGTACTAGCCTCGCCCCAAGAGACCCAGTACTTC. The rearrangement links TRBV7-2 to TRBJ2-5; D might be TRBD2 (6 bases). This CDR3 has 19 amino acids. In germline, CDR1 is SGHTA, CDR2 FQGNSA. V lost 5 bases, J lost 1 base, and 26 bases lay in between.

This chain connects TRBV15 to TRBJ1-3; D uncertain. V was pared by 0 bases and J by 1 base, with 10 bases between. The CDR3 runs to 16 residues. CDR1 and CDR2 (germline): LNHNV, YYDKDF (reference sequence). CDR3 DNA: TGTGCCACCAGCAGAGATGAGCCGGGATCTGGAAACACCATATATTTT. It encodes CATSRDEPGSGNTIYF. Full variable domain (missing parts from reference TRBV15 and TRBJ1-3): DAMVIQNPRYQVTQFGKPVTLSCSQTLNHNVMYWYQQKSSQAPKLLFHYYDKDFNNEADTPDNFQSRRPNTSFCFLDIRSPGLGDTAMYLCATSRDEPGSGNTIYFGEGSWLTVV.

The chain joins TRBV24-1 to TRBJ2-2, with 9 bases fitting TRBD1. CDR3 length: 15 residues. Losses at the gene ends were 3 bases for V and 8 bases for J; bases not matched to a gene: 6. The germline CDR1 and CDR2 sequences are KGHDR and SFDVKD. The CDR3 reads CATSDPQGATGELFF. The CDR3 DNA is TGTGCCACCAGTGATCCACAGGGGGCAACTGGGGAGCTGTTTTTT.

V is TRBV27 and J is TRBJ1-2; TRBD1 is a possible D gene (5 bases). This CDR3 contains 13 residues. With 2 bases removed from V and 6 bases from J, the gap between germline ends came to 10 bases. The germline gives CDR1 MNHEY, CDR2 SMNVEV (reference sequence). CDR3 bases: TGTGCCAGCAGTTTAAAGGGGTCCCATGGCTACACCTTC. Its translation is CASSLKGSHGYTF.

The V and J genes are TRBV9 and TRBJ1-5; 9 bases are a match to TRBD1. The CDR3 contains 14 residues. V dropped 4 bases and J dropped 4; count of bases not matched to a gene: 3. Germline-derived CDR1 and CDR2 are SGDLS and YYNGEE. The CDR3 spells CASSTTGGNQPQHF. CDR3 DNA: TGTGCCAGCAGCACGACAGGGGGAAATCAGCCCCAGCATTTT.

The V and J genes are TRBV2 and TRBJ1-2, with 7 bases lining up with TRBD1. The V gene's germline CDR1 is SNHLY and CDR2 FYNNEI. V lost 8 bases, J lost 4 bases, and 10 bases stayed unmatched. There are 14 residues in the CDR3. In nucleotides, the CDR3 is TGTGCCAGCCTCGACAGGGTAGTAGGCTATGGCTACACCTTC. Its protein product is CASLDRVVGYGYTF.

V and J are TRBV9 and TRBJ2-3; D gene unclear. The CDR3 contains 15 residues. Trimming cost V 0 bases and J 1 base, with 9 bases left between them. Looked up from germline, CDR1 is SGDLS and CDR2 is YYNGEE. CDR3 DNA sequence: TGTGCCAGCAGCGTAGGGCCCTCTGGCACAGATACGCAGTATTTT. This translates into CASSVGPSGTDTQYF.

This sequence joins TRBV5-4 and TRBJ2-3; TRBD2 is a possible D gene (7 bases). The CDR3 runs to 13 residues. CDR1 and CDR2 (germline): SGHNT, YYREEE (reference sequence). V was pared by 6 bases and J by 6 bases, with 14 bases between. DNA of the CDR3: TGTGCCAGCAACCTCGGGGGGCCCGATACGCAGTATTTT. Its protein is CASNLGGPDTQYF.

The V gene is TRBV30, the J gene TRBJ1-6; TRBD1 matches 9 bases. The V gene's germline CDR1 is GTSNPN and CDR2 SVGIG (reference sequence). Trimming removed 5 bases from V and 7 bases from J; junction bases left unmatched: 9. The CDR3 runs to 15 residues. The CDR3 coding sequence is TGTGCCTGGGCACTTACCGGGACAGGGAATTCACCCCTCCACTTT. Residues: CAWALTGTGNSPLHF.

The rearrangement links TRBV6-5 to TRBJ2-7; 8 nucleotides align to TRBD1. The V and J ends lost 6 bases and 1 base, in that order; junction bases with no gene match: 5. Germline V gene data show CDR1 as MNHEY and CDR2 as SVGAGI. The CDR3 is made up of 14 amino acids. In DNA form, the CDR3 reads TGTGCCAGCAGCGCCGGACAGGGATCCTACGAGCAGTACTTC. Its protein product is CASSAGQGSYEQYF.

J is TRBJ2-6 and V is TRBV6-5; 8 positions agree with TRBD1. The CDR3 has 15 residues. V was clipped by 6 bases and J by 2 bases; unmatched bases: 3. Germline assignment: CDR1 MNHEY and CDR2 SVGAGI. CDR3 region: CASSVQGAGANVLTF. In DNA, the CDR3 is TGTGCCAGCAGCGTACAGGGGGCTGGGGCCAACGTCCTGACTTTC.